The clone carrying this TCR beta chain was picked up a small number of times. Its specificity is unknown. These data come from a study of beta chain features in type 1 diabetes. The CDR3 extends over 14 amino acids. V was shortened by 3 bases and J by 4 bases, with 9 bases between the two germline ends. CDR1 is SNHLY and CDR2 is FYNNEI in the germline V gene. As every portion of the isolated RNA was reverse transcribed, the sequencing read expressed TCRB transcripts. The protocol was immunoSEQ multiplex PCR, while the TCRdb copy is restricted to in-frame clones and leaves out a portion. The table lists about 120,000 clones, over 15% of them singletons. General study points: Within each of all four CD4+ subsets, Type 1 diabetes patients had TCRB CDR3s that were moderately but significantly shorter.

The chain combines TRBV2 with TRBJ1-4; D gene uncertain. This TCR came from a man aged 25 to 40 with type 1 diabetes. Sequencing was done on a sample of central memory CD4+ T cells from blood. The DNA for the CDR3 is TGTGCCAGCAGTGATGGCAGGAGTAATGAAAAACTGTTTTTT. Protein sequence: CASSDGRSNEKLFF.